This TCR beta chain was captured in a study of siplizumab effects on memory and regulatory T cells. Findings and caveats of the study: The mapping of alloreactive clones to unstimulated subsets covered only a minor fraction of them.

Sequencing was performed with immunoSEQ multiplex PCR; in TCRdb, only in-frame clones are kept and a portion is missing. Of 70,000 or so clones listed, approximately 88% are singletons. The ends were cut back, 0 bases at V and 9 bases at J, with 4 bases in the middle. The CDR3 contains 11 residues. Germline CDR1 SGHRS, CDR2 YFSETQ. Notes on this clone: Antigen unknown.

The V and J genes are TRBV5-1 and TRBJ2-1; the D is unclear. The source material was Tregs sorted from blood. The sequence came from a human donor in good health. For the CDR3, the DNA is TGCGCCAGCAGCTTGGGTCCTGAGCAGTTCTTC. It codes for CASSLGPEQFF.